This T cell receptor beta chain was sequenced during a study of a mutant IDH1 vaccine in newly diagnosed glioma. A note on this clone: Its antigen remains unknown.

Sample time point: week 35, safety follow-up. One vaccine dose held 300 ug of mutant IDH1 20-mer peptide and came with topical imiquimod. General study results and limits: Pseudoprogression appeared independent of alterations in top peripheral clonotypes.

TCRdb keeps only in-frame clones here, not all; method: immunoSEQ multiplex PCR. The sample shows tens of thousands of clones, 80% to 85% of them seen only once. This CDR3 region has 16 residues. From germline, CDR1 is SGHKS and CDR2 YYEKEE (reference sequence). The V end was cut by 0 bases, the J end by 1 base, with 11 bases between. This sequence originates from a young man with glioma. The sample here was PBMCs, taken from a glioma patient whose treatment included an IDH1 peptide vaccine. This chain joins TRBV5-5 and TRBJ2-1, with D unresolved. DNA for the CDR3: TGTGCCAGCAGCTTGGAGCCCACCCATTCCTACAATGAGCAGTTCTTC. Its translation is CASSLEPTHSYNEQFF.